Following are 25 T cell receptor beta chains from one sample sequenced in a study of T cells in Graves' hyperthyroidism and ophthalmopathy. Using RNA transcripts as the source, TCR beta CDR3 regions were amplified. The study used the HTBI primer set for a first-round RT-PCR of the TCR CDR3. TCRdb itself ran the multiplex PCR reads through MiXCR, one entry per CDR3 protein. Of about 560,000 distinct CDR3 sequences listed, 12% to 15% are singletons. Sequences were obtained from blood. The source is a woman between 40 and 50 years old with Graves' hyperthyroidism.

This clonotype has ten or more counts. The rearrangement uses TRBV5-6 and TRBJ2-1; D ambiguous. The V gene lost 5 bases and the J gene lost 0 bases, with 15 bases spanning the gap. Germline CDR1 and CDR2: SGHDT and YYEEEE. This CDR3 is built from 16 residues. CDR3 in amino acids: CASSYWSFSSYNEQFF. The CDR3 DNA follows: TGTGCCAGCAGTTACTGGTCCTTTTCCTCCTACAATGAGCAGTTCTTC.

This clonotype was counted at least ten times. The V call is TRBV20-1, the J call TRBJ2-7; unclear D gene. This CDR3 region has 11 residues. Germline V gene lookup returns CDR1 DFQATT and CDR2 SNEGSKA (reference sequence). Trimming shortened V by 6 bases and J by 6 bases, and 12 bases separated the two germline ends. The CDR3 protein is CSARTGLEQYF. CDR3 DNA: TGCAGTGCGAGAACGGGTCTCGAGCAGTACTTC.

This clonotype was counted at least ten times. Relative to the germline gene, one junction end is altered; a read error may explain this. The chain joins TRBV2 to TRBJ1-1; 7 positions agree with TRBD1. CDR3 size: 14 residues. Germline lookup yields CDR1 SNHLY and CDR2 FYNNEI. CDR3 sequence reads: CATHRGTVNPEAFF. CDR3 bases: TGTGCCACTCACCGTGGGACAGTGAACCCTGAAGCTTTCTTT. The whole variable domain, filled in from reference TRBV2 and TRBJ1-1, reads EPEVTQTPSHQVTQMGQEVILRCVPISNHLYFYWYRQILGQKVEFLVSFYNNEISEKSEIFDDQFSVERPDGSNFTLKIRSTKLEDSAMYFCATHRGTVNPEAFFGQGTRLTVV.

This clonotype was counted ten times or more. The chain uses TRBV7-2 and TRBJ2-7, with 10 bases lining up with TRBD2. V gave up 1 base and J gave up 3 bases; unmatched junction bases: 6. This CDR3 spans 16 amino acids. The germline CDR1 and CDR2 sequences are SGHTA and FQGNSA. DNA of the CDR3: TGTGCCAGCAGCTTAGATGCTAGCGGGGGCCACTACGAGCAGTACTTC. Residues: CASSLDASGGHYEQYF. Drawing the rest from reference TRBV7-2 and TRBJ2-7, the complete variable domain is GAGVSQSPSNKVTEKGKDVELRCDPISGHTALYWYRQSLGQGLEFLIYFQGNSAPDKSGLPSDRFSAERTGGSVSTLTIQRTQQEDSAVYLCASSLDASGGHYEQYFGPGTRLTVT.

In this sample, this clonotype turned up many times. The chain uses TRBV3-1 and TRBJ2-7; the D is unclear. The V end was cut by 5 bases, the J end by 7 bases, with 9 bases between. Looked up from germline, CDR1 is LGHDT and CDR2 is YNNKEL (reference sequence). The CDR3 loop spans 11 amino acids. CDR3 residues: CASSFMNEQYF. CDR3 nucleotides: TGTGCCAGCAGCTTCATGAATGAGCAGTACTTC.

The table lists this clonotype with many counts. The rearrangement uses TRBV28 and TRBJ2-4; D might be TRBD2 (6 bases). V lost 5 bases, J lost 0 bases, and 17 bases lay in between. The CDR3 contains 17 residues. Germline CDR1 and CDR2: MDHEN and SYDVKM. Written as DNA, the CDR3 is TGTGCCAGCAGTCCGCTGAGCGGGCGGGAAGCCAAAAACATTCAGTACTTC. It yields the protein CASSPLSGREAKNIQYF.

CDR3 coding DNA: TGTGCCAGCAGCCAAGATCTGAGCGGGGGCACAGATACGCAGTATTTT. Encoded protein: CASSQDLSGGTDTQYF. This chain joins TRBV14 and TRBJ2-3, with 7 bases matching TRBD2. Germline CDR1 SGHDN, CDR2 FVKESK. The CDR3 has 16 amino acids. V dropped 0 bases and J dropped 1; count of bases not matched to a gene: 4.

A few counts support this clonotype. This sequence may be a read error, since a much larger clone differs from it by one base. In nucleotides, the CDR3 is TGTGCCAGCAGTTACAGGGACTACGAGCAGTACTTC. This sequence encodes CASSYRDYEQYF. The J gene is TRBJ2-7, the V gene TRBV6-5, with no clear D. V lost 2 bases, J lost 3 bases, and 5 bases lay in between. Germline V gene sequence: CDR1 MNHEY, CDR2 SVGAGI. The CDR3 is made up of 12 amino acids.

The table lists this clonotype with many counts. The chain's CDR3 is CASSEWAGSEAFF. CDR3 DNA sequence: TGTGCCAGCAGCGAGTGGGCCGGAAGTGAAGCTTTCTTT. The genes are TRBV6-1 and TRBJ1-1; D uncertain. Germline V gene lookup returns CDR1 MNHNS and CDR2 SASEGT. The V gene lost 6 bases and the J gene lost 7 bases, with 15 bases spanning the gap. This CDR3 is 13 amino acids long.

This clonotype was seen at least ten times. This rearrangement joins TRBV27 to TRBJ2-1, with D hard to call. Germline assignment: CDR1 MNHEY and CDR2 SMNVEV (reference sequence). The ends were cut back, 7 bases at V and 5 bases at J, with 15 bases in the middle. The CDR3 loop spans 14 amino acids. The chain's CDR3 is CASTTGFGHNEQFF. The CDR3, as DNA: TGTGCCAGCACAACTGGATTTGGTCACAATGAGCAGTTCTTC.

The chain recombines TRBV6-1 with TRBJ2-1; D might be TRBD2 (6 bases). This CDR3 region has 15 residues. The V and J ends lost 8 bases and 0 bases respectively, with 14 bases between them. CDR1 and CDR2 from the germline V gene are MNHNS and SASEGT. The CDR3 sequence: CASCRAGSSYNEQFF. CDR3 sequence (DNA): TGTGCCAGCTGCCGTGCGGGAAGCTCCTACAATGAGCAGTTCTTC.

This clonotype came up many times. The chain joins TRBV6-1 to TRBJ2-5, with 11 bases lining up with TRBD2. CDR3 length equals 16 residues. Germline-derived CDR1 and CDR2 are MNHNS and SASEGT. With V trimmed by 7 bases and J by 2 bases, 9 bases remained unmatched. This CDR3 is CASNTGTSGLQETQYF. The CDR3 coding sequence is TGTGCCAGCAACACCGGGACTAGCGGACTTCAAGAGACCCAGTACTTC.

This clonotype was found many times. V is TRBV6-1 and J is TRBJ2-2; D is undetermined. V was shortened by 5 bases and J by 0 bases, with 10 bases between the two germline ends. There are 15 residues in the CDR3. The germline CDR1 and CDR2 sequences are MNHNS and SASEGT. CDR3 loop: CASSSGIANTGELFF. CDR3 nucleotide sequence: TGTGCCAGCAGTTCCGGCATCGCGAACACCGGGGAGCTGTTTTTT.

The chain links TRBV28 to TRBJ1-2, with D possibly matching TRBD1 (5 bases). CDR3 length equals 14 residues. Germline loops: CDR1 MDHEN, CDR2 SYDVKM. Trimming cost V 5 bases and J 3 bases, with 13 bases left between them. The CDR3 DNA is TGTGCCAGCAGTATCGGCGGGGGTCACTATGGCTACACCTTC. Translated, it gives CASSIGGGHYGYTF.

The table lists this clonotype with a few counts. The chain carries TRBV10-2 and TRBJ1-5; unclear D gene. The V gene lost 2 bases and the J gene lost 10 bases, with 12 bases spanning the gap. From germline, CDR1 is WSHSY and CDR2 SAAADI. The CDR3 is 13 residues long. CDR3 nucleotides: TGCGCCAGCAGTGAGGAATTGGCACATCCCCAGCATTTT. Encoded protein: CASSEELAHPQHF.

This clonotype showed up many times. The chain carries TRBV18 and TRBJ1-4, with TRBD1 matching over 9 bases. The CDR3 has 15 amino acids. The V gene end was trimmed by 3 bases and the J gene end by 7 bases; junction bases not matched to a gene: 6. Germline CDR1 is KGHSH and CDR2 is LQKENI. The DNA for the CDR3 is TGTGCCAGCTCACCTTCGACAGGGGGTGCTGAAAAACTGTTTTTT. It specifies CASSPSTGGAEKLFF. Full variable domain (outside the CDR3, taken from reference TRBV18 and TRBJ1-4): NAGVMQNPRHLVRRRGQEARLRCSPMKGHSHVYWYRQLPEEGLKFMVYLQKENIIDESGMPKERFSAEFPKEGPSILRIQQVVRGDSAAYFCASSPSTGGAEKLFFGSGTQLSVL.

V and J are TRBV3-1 and TRBJ1-4, with D tentatively TRBD1 (5 bases). Trimming pared 8 bases from V and 7 bases from J, leaving 14 bases between. Germline CDR1 and CDR2: LGHDT and YNNKEL (reference sequence). CDR3 length: 13 amino acids. Here the CDR3 reads CASGAPEAEKLFF. The CDR3, as DNA: TGTGCCAGCGGGGCGCCGGAGGCTGAAAAACTGTTTTTT.

This clonotype was counted at least ten times. This sequence joins TRBV2 and TRBJ1-6; D is undetermined. CDR1 is SNHLY, CDR2 FYNNEI, per germline. The CDR3 sequence is 14 residues long. V was shortened by 5 bases and J by 7 bases, with 12 bases between the two germline ends. The CDR3 spells CASSPNEMNSPLHF. As DNA, the CDR3 is TGTGCCAGCAGTCCGAATGAGATGAATTCACCCCTCCACTTT.

The chain uses TRBV5-1 and TRBJ2-5, with TRBD2 identical over 10 bases. The ends lost 0 bases at V and 2 bases at J; junction bases unmatched: 10. The CDR3 covers 18 residues. Germline values: CDR1 SGHRS, CDR2 YFSETQ. As DNA, the CDR3 is TGCGCCAGCAGCTTGGAAGGGGGCCTACTAGCGGGGCAAGAGACCCAGTACTTC. It specifies CASSLEGGLLAGQETQYF.

In its sample, this clonotype was seen many times. The rearrangement links TRBV30 to TRBJ1-6; D is possibly TRBD1 (5 bases). V lost 1 base and J lost 9, with 7 bases in between. Germline V gives CDR1 GTSNPN, CDR2 SVGIG (reference sequence). The length of the CDR3 is 12 residues. CDR3 in amino acids: CAWSATASPLHF. The DNA of the CDR3 is TGTGCCTGGAGTGCGACAGCTTCACCCCTCCACTTT.

There are many counts of this clonotype. This chain links TRBV11-2 with TRBJ2-2; D unclear. CDR1 and CDR2 from the germline V gene are SGHAT and FQNNGV. The CDR3 is 17 amino acids. V was shortened by 2 bases and J by 0 bases, with 13 bases between the two germline ends. The CDR3 region has the DNA TGTGCCAGCAGCTTAATTGGTCCCCTCTCGAACACCGGGGAGCTGTTTTTT. Amino acids: CASSLIGPLSNTGELFF.

This clonotype was seen just once. Possible read error: a much larger clone is one base away. V usage is TRBV9 and J usage is TRBJ2-1, with 7 bases fitting TRBD2. Germline V gives CDR1 SGDLS, CDR2 YYNGEE. The CDR3 is 17 residues long. J gave up 5 bases and V 0 bases, and 11 bases lay outside the gene matches. Written as DNA, the CDR3 is TGTGCCAGCAGCGTAGGGCAGCCAGCGGGATACAACAATGAGCAGTTCTTC. It codes for CASSVGQPAGYNNEQFF.

This clonotype was detected ten times or more. This rearrangement joins TRBV27 to TRBJ1-2; weak D call: TRBD1 (5 bases). The length of the CDR3 is 14 residues. The germline V gene encodes CDR1 MNHEY and CDR2 SMNVEV (reference sequence). V lost 0 bases and J lost 8, with 13 bases in between. CDR3 protein: CASSLSGRVYGYTF. For the CDR3, the DNA is TGTGCCAGCAGTTTATCGGGCAGGGTGTACGGCTACACCTTC.

This clonotype was picked up a small number of times. The chain couples TRBV19 to TRBJ2-2; tentatively, D is TRBD1 or TRBD2 (7 bases each). The CDR3 has 15 amino acids. V was cut by 7 bases and J by 4 bases, with 16 bases left in between. Germline lookup yields CDR1 LNHDA and CDR2 SQIVND (reference sequence). The DNA of the CDR3 is TGTGCCAGTACTCTCAGGGGGGGGGGCACCGGGGAGCTGTTTTTT. As protein: CASTLRGGGTGELFF.

This chain links TRBV28 with TRBJ1-5; D ambiguous. Trimming took 6 bases from V and 0 from J, leaving 12 bases between them. This CDR3 has 15 residues. Germline V gene sequence: CDR1 MDHEN, CDR2 SYDVKM. For the CDR3, the DNA is TGTGCCAGCAGGTTGATAGCATATAGCAATCAGCCCCAGCATTTT. Encoded protein: CASRLIAYSNQPQHF.